This T cell receptor (beta chain) came from a study of spatial heterogeneity in lung cancer. The CDR3 sequence is 14 residues long. Trimming took 6 bases from V and 6 from J, leaving 17 bases between them. Looked up from germline, CDR1 is MNHEY and CDR2 is SVGEGT. Specified time point: blood at routine non-recurrence follow-up after resection. TCRdb redid the calling of the 5' RACE reads with MiXCR, one entry per CDR3 protein. The table lists around 10,000 distinct CDR3 sequences, 20% to 25% of them singletons, with roughly two fifths in the top ten. The chain uses TRBV6-2 or TRBV6-3 and TRBJ2-5; tentative D call: TRBD2 (5 bases). Sequencing used PBMCs, obtained at follow-up. This sequence originates from a male donor with early-stage non-small cell lung cancer. CDR3 bases: TGTGCCAGCAGAACGTCCGCGGGCAGGAAGACCCAGTACTTC. Its translation is CASRTSAGRKTQYF.